Here is one T cell receptor beta chain with its context. Its target is not known. PCR was run on genomic DNA. Multiplex PCR with 30 forward and 13 reverse primers amplified the TCR beta CDR3. In TCRdb, the multiplex PCR reads were re-called with MiXCR into one record per CDR3 protein. The table has some 250,000 distinct CDR3 sequences, over 45% seen once. This specimen comes from a study of type 1 and type 2 diabetes patients. As for the study in general: The cohort mixed type 1 diabetes, type 2 diabetes and nondiabetic donors. From PBMCs, CD4+ and CD8+ T cells were isolated by magnetic microbeads.

The CDR3 has 14 amino acids. V lost 0 bases and J lost 4; bases outside the gene matches: 2. The germline V gene encodes CDR1 MNHEY and CDR2 SVGAGI. The study, taken as a whole, reports: Type 2 diabetes patients had few highly-expanded CD4+ clones, median one.

V and J are TRBV6-5 and TRBJ2-7; 8 nucleotides line up with TRBD1. Sequences were obtained from peripheral blood mononuclear cells (PBMCs). This receptor was identified in a young man with type 2 diabetes. The CDR3 sequence is CASSYSGQGYEQYF. DNA of the CDR3: TGTGCCAGCAGTTACTCCGGACAGGGATACGAGCAGTACTTC.